Sequencing of this T cell receptor beta chain was carried out in a study of blood T cell repertoires in COVID-19. Study-level information: The United States, Italy and Spain provided the acute and convalescent COVID-19 samples.

TCRdb's copy holds only in-frame clones and misses some; the assay was immunoSEQ multiplex PCR. Of about 140,000 clones in the sample, 88% were seen once. The sequence was obtained from a woman aged 55-70 years with acute or convalescent COVID-19. The material sequenced was peripheral blood.

CDR3 sequence: CASSLQGREDEQYF. The CDR3 DNA follows: TGTGCCAGCTCACTACAGGGTCGCGAAGACGAGCAGTACTTC. The V call is TRBV18, the J call TRBJ2-7, with a tentative D call TRBD1 (6 bases). Germline lookup yields CDR1 KGHSH and CDR2 LQKENI. Trimming left V 4 bases short and J 5 bases short, with 15 bases between. This CDR3 region has 14 residues.